This T cell receptor beta chain was found in a study of graft-versus-host responses after intestinal transplantation. Germline CDR1 and CDR2: ENHRY and SYGVKD. V was pared by 2 bases and J by 8 bases, with 9 bases between. The length of the CDR3 is 12 residues. Note on this clone: Its antigen is currently unknown.

The table came from immunoSEQ multiplex PCR; TCRdb's copy has only in-frame clones and leaves some out. This sample has over 100,000 clones, with over 80% found just once. This TCR came from a human donor who received an intestinal transplant. The chain employs TRBV10-3 and TRBJ1-2; D gene uncertain. The sequencing used unstimulated CD4+ T cells sorted from spleen or lymph node cells, collected before intestinal transplant. CDR3 bases: TGTGCCATCAGTGAGGTGCGGTACGGCTACACCTTC. Its translation is CAISEVRYGYTF.